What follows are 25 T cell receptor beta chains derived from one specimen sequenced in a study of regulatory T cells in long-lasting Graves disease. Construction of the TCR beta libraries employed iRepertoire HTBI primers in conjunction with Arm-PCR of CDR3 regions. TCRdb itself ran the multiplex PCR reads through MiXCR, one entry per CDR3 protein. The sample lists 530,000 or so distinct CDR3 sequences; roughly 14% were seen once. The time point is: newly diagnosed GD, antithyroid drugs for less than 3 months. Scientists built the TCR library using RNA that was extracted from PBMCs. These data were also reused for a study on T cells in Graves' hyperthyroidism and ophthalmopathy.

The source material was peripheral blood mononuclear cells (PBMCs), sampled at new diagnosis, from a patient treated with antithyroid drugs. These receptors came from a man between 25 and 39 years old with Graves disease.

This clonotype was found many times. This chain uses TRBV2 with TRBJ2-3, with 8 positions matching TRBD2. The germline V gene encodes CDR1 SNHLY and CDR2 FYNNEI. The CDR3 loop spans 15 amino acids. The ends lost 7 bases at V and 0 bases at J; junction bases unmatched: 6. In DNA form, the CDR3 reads TGTGCCAGCATGGCTAGCGGGTTTAGCACAGATACGCAGTATTTT. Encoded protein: CASMASGFSTDTQYF.

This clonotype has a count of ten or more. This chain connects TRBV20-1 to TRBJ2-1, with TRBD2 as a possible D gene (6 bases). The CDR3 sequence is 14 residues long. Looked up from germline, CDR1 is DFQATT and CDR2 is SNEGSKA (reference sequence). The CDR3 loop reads CRVGDLSGDTGQFF. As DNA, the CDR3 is TGCAGAGTAGGGGACTTAAGTGGGGATACGGGGCAGTTCTTC.

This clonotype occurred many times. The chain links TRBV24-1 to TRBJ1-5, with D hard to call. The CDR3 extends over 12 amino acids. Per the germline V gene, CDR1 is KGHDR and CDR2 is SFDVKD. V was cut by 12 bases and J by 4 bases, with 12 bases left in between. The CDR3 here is CAVSSGNQPQHF. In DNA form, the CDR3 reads TGTGCCGTTTCGAGCGGTAATCAGCCCCAGCATTTT.

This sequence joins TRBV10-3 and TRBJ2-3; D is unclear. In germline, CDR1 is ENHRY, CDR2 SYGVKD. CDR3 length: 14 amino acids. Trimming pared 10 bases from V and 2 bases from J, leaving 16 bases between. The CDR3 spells CATSFGQLTDTQYF. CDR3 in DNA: TGTGCCACCTCTTTTGGGCAGCTCACAGATACGCAGTATTTT.

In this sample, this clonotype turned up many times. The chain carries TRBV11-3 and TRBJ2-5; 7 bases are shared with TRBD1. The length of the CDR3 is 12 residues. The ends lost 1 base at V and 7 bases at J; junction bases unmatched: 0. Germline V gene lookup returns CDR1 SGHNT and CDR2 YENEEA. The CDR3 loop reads CASSLGQGTQYF. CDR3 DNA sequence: TGTGCCAGCAGCTTAGGACAGGGGACCCAGTACTTC. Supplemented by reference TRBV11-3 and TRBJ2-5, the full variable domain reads EAGVVQSPRYKIIEKKQPVAFWCNPISGHNTLYWYLQNLGQGPELLIRYENEEAVDDSQLPKDRFSAERLKGVDSTLKIQPAELGDSAVYLCASSLGQGTQYFGPGTRLLVL.

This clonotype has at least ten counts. The CDR3 nucleotides are TGTGCCAGCAGTCCCTCAGGGGGTAATTCACCCCTCCACTTT. As protein: CASSPSGGNSPLHF. The chain has TRBV27 and TRBJ1-6; 7 bases align to TRBD1. The CDR3 is made up of 14 amino acids. Germline values: CDR1 MNHEY, CDR2 SMNVEV (reference sequence). The trim removed 5 bases at V and 6 bases at J, leaving 4 bases unmatched.

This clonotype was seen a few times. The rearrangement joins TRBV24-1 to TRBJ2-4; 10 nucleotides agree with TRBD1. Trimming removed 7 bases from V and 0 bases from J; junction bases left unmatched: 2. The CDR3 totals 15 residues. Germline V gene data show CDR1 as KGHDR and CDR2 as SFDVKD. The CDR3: CATSDRGQAKNIQYF. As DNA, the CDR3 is TGTGCCACCAGCGACAGGGGGCAAGCCAAAAACATTCAGTACTTC.

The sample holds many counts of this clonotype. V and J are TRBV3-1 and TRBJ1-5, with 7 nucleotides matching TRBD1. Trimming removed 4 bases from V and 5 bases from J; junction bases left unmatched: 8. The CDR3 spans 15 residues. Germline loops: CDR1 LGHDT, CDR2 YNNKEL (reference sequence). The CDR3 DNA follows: TGTGCCAGCAGCCCATCACAGGGGTGGCATCAGCCCCAGCATTTT. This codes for CASSPSQGWHQPQHF.

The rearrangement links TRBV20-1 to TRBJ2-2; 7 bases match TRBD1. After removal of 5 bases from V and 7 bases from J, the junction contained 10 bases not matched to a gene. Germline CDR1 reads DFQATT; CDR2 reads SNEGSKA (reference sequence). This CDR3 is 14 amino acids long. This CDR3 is CSASLRGFSGELFF. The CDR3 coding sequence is TGCAGTGCTTCCCTCAGGGGGTTCAGCGGGGAGCTGTTTTTT.

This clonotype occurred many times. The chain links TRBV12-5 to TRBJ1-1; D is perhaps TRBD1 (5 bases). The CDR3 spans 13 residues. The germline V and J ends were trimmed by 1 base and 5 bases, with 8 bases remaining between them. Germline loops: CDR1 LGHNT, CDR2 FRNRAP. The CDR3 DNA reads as TGTGCTAGTGGTTTGGACTGGGGGACTGAAGCTTTCTTT. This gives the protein CASGLDWGTEAFF.

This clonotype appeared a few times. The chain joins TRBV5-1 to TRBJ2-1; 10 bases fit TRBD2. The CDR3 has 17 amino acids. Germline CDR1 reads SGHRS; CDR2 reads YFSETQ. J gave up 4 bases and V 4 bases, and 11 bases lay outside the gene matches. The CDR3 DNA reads TGCGCCAGCAGCCAAACTCCAAGGACTAGCGGTTACAATGAGCAGTTCTTC. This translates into CASSQTPRTSGYNEQFF.

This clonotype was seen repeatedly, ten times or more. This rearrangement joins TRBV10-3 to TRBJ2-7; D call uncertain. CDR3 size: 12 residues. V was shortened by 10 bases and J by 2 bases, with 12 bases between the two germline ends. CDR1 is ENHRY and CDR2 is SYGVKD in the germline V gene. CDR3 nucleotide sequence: TGTGCCACCTCGGACGCAACCTACGAGCAGTACTTC. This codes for CATSDATYEQYF.

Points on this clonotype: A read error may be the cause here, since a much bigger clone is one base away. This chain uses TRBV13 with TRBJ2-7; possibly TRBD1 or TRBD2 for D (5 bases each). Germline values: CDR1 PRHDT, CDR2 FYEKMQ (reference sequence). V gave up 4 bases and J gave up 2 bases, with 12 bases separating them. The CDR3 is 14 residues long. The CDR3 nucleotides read TGTGCCAGCAGCTACCGGGACCGCACCTACGAGCAGTACTTC. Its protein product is CASSYRDRTYEQYF.

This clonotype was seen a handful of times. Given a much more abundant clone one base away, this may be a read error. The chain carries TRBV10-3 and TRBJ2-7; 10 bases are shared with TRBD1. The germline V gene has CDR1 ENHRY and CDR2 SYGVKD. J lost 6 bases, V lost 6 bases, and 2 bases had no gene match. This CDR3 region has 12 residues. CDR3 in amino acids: CAIRDRGGEQYF. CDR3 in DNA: TGTGCCATCAGGGACAGGGGGGGCGAGCAGTACTTC.

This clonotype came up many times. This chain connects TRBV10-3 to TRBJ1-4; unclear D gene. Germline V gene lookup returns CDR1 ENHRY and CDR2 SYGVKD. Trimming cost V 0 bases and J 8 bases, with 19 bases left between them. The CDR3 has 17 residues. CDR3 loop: CAISESKTAVLPEKLFF. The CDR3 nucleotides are TGTGCCATCAGTGAGTCGAAGACGGCGGTCTTACCGGAAAAACTGTTTTTT.

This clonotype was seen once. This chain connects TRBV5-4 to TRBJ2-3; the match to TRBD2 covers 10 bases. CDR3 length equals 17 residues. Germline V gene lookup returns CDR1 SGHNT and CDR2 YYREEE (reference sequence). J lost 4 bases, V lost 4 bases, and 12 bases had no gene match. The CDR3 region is CASSPVPAGGPADTQYF. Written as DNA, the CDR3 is TGTGCCAGCAGCCCCGTTCCAGCGGGAGGGCCGGCAGATACGCAGTATTTT.

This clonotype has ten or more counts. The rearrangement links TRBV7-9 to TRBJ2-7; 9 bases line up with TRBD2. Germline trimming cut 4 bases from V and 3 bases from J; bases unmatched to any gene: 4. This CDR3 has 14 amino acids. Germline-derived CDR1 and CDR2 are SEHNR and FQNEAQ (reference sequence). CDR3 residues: CASSSGLAGYEQYF. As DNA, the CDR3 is TGTGCCAGCAGCTCGGGACTAGCCGGCTACGAGCAGTACTTC.

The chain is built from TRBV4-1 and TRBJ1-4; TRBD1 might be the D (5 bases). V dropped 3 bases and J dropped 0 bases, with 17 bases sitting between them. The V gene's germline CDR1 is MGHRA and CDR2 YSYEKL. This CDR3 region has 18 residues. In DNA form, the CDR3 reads TGCGCCAGCAGCCAGACTGAGAACACAGGCGCAACTAATGAAAAACTGTTTTTT. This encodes CASSQTENTGATNEKLFF.

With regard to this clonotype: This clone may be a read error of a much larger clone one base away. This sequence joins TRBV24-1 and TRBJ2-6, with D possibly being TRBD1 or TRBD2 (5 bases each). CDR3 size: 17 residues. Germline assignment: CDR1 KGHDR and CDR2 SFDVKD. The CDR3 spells CATSDFGAAAGTNVLTF. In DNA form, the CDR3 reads TGTGCCACCAGTGATTTCGGGGCAGCGGCTGGGACCAACGTCCTGACTTTC.

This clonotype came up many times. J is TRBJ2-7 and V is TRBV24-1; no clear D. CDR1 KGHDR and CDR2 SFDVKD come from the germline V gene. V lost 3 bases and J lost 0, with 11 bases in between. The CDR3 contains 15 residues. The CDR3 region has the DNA TGTGCCACCAGTGATCCAGCCATGGGCTCCTACGAGCAGTACTTC. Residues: CATSDPAMGSYEQYF.

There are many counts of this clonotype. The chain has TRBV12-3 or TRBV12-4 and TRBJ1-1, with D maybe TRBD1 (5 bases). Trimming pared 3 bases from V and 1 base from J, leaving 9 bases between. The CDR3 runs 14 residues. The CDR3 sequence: CASSFQGKNTEAFF. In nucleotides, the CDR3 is TGTGCCAGCAGTTTCCAGGGAAAGAACACTGAAGCTTTCTTT.

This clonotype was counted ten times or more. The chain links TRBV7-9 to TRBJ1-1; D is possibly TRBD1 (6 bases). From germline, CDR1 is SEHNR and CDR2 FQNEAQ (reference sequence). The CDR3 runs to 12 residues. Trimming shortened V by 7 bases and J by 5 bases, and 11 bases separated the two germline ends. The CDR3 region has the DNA TGTGCCAGCATCAGGGGCCAGACTGAAGCTTTCTTT. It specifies CASIRGQTEAFF.

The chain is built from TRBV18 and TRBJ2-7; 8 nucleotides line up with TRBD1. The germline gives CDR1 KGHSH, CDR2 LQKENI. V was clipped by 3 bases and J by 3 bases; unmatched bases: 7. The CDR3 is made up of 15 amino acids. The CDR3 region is CASSPDREFFYEQYF. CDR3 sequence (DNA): TGTGCCAGCTCACCGGACAGGGAGTTTTTCTACGAGCAGTACTTC.

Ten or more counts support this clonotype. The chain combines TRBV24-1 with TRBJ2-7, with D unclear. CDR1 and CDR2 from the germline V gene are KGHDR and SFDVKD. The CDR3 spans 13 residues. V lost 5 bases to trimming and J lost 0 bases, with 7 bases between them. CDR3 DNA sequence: TGTGCCACCAGTGTAGGGAACTCCTACGAGCAGTACTTC. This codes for CATSVGNSYEQYF.

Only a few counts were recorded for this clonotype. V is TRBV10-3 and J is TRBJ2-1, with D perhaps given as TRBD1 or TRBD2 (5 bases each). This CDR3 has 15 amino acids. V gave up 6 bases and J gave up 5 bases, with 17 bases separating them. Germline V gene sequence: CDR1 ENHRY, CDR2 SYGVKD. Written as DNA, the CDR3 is TGTGCCATCAGACCCACGGGACCAGTCAACAATGAGCAGTTCTTC. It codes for CAIRPTGPVNNEQFF.